Listed below are T cell receptor beta chains from one sample, sequenced in a study of response to subunit inactivated influenza vaccine. TCRdb reprocessed the RT-PCR reads via MiXCR and lists one record per CDR3 protein. This table holds about 780,000 distinct CDR3 sequences, approximately 17% found once. Sequenced here: PBMCs from blood, sampled around 5 days after vaccination. These receptors all stem from a man aged 50 to 60 who received an inactivated influenza vaccine. Each CDR3 is given with its conserved first and last residue. The order of the fields is V gene, J gene, D gene, clone size, CDR3 protein, CDR3 DNA. D genes are given only for firm matches. Expanded clones get a size class; other rows say once, few or many, or leave the size out.

V: TRBV6-2/TRBV6-3
J: TRBJ2-1
D: .
size: few
CDR3: CASSYSDSVNEQFF
DNA: TGTGCCAGCAGTTACTCGGATAGCGTCAATGAGCAGTTCTTC

V: TRBV12-3/TRBV12-4
J: TRBJ2-7
D: .
size: .
CDR3: CASSPQFGPEQYF
DNA: TGTGCCAGCAGTCCCCAGTTCGGTCCCGAGCAGTACTTC

V: TRBV6-2/TRBV6-3
J: TRBJ2-3
D: .
size: few
CDR3: CATSEGPTQYF
DNA: TGTGCCACCTCGGAGGGCCCTACGCAGTATTTT

V: TRBV6-5
J: TRBJ1-1
D: .
size: .
CDR3: CASSPGRGSPFF
DNA: TGTGCCAGCAGCCCGGGACGGGGGAGTCCTTTCTTT

V: TRBV7-3
J: TRBJ2-1
D: .
size: .
CDR3: CASSLITGGNPYNEQFF
DNA: TGTGCCAGCAGCTTAATAACCGGAGGAAACCCCTACAATGAGCAGTTCTTC

V: TRBV7-2
J: TRBJ2-7
D: TRBD1
size: .
CDR3: CASSSGTGGPYEQYF
DNA: TGTGCCAGCAGCTCCGGGACAGGGGGACCCTACGAGCAGTACTTC

V: TRBV20-1
J: TRBJ1-5
D: .
size: few
CDR3: CSARASRALGNQPQHF
DNA: TGCAGTGCTAGAGCCTCGCGGGCCTTGGGCAATCAGCCCCAGCATTTT

V: TRBV27
J: TRBJ1-2
D: .
size: .
CDR3: CASSLSREGPNYGYTF
DNA: TGTGCCAGCAGTTTATCTCGGGAGGGACCCAACTATGGCTACACCTTC

V: TRBV24-1
J: TRBJ2-7
D: .
size: .
CDR3: CATRDGGYEQYF
DNA: TGTGCCACTCGGGACGGAGGCTACGAGCAGTACTTC

V: TRBV5-5
J: TRBJ2-5
D: TRBD1
size: few
CDR3: CASSLGGQGVAQYF
DNA: TGTGCCAGCAGCTTGGGAGGACAGGGGGTAGCCCAGTACTTC

V: TRBV20-1
J: TRBJ1-2
D: TRBD1
size: .
CDR3: CSAKGTDAGYTF
DNA: TGCAGTGCTAAAGGGACAGACGCAGGCTACACCTTC

V: TRBV28
J: TRBJ2-1
D: .
size: .
CDR3: CASSRSLLLPEQFF
DNA: TGTGCCAGCAGTAGGAGTCTTCTCCTTCCTGAGCAGTTCTTC

V: TRBV12-3/TRBV12-4
J: TRBJ1-4
D: .
size: many
CDR3: CASSFGAATNEKLFF
DNA: TGTGCCAGCAGTTTCGGAGCCGCAACTAATGAAAAACTGTTTTTT

V: TRBV28
J: TRBJ2-6
D: TRBD1
size: .
CDR3: CASRGRDRVSGANVLTF
DNA: TGTGCCAGTCGGGGCCGGGACAGAGTTTCGGGGGCCAACGTCCTGACTTTC

V: TRBV12-3/TRBV12-4
J: TRBJ2-3
D: TRBD2
size: .
CDR3: CASSLAGALADTQYF
DNA: TGTGCCAGCAGCTTAGCGGGGGCCTTGGCAGATACGCAGTATTTT

V: TRBV4-2
J: TRBJ2-7
D: TRBD2
size: .
CDR3: CASSQGTRPPEQYF
DNA: TGTGCCAGCAGCCAAGGGACTAGACCTCCCGAGCAGTACTTC

V: TRBV5-1
J: TRBJ2-1
D: TRBD2
size: many
CDR3: CASSPLAGSYNEQFF
DNA: TGCGCCAGCAGTCCTCTAGCGGGTTCATACAATGAGCAGTTCTTC

V: TRBV2
J: TRBJ2-2
D: TRBD1
size: few
CDR3: CASNTDRGATGELFF
DNA: TGTGCCAGCAACACGGACAGGGGTGCCACCGGGGAGCTGTTTTTT

V: TRBV11-2
J: TRBJ2-1
D: TRBD2
size: .
CDR3: CASSLAVRAGGNEQFF
DNA: TGTGCCAGCAGCTTAGCCGTAAGAGCGGGGGGAAATGAGCAGTTCTTC

V: TRBV25-1
J: TRBJ1-2
D: .
size: few
CDR3: CASSEWGGSYGYTF
DNA: TGTGCCAGCAGTGAATGGGGGGGCAGCTATGGCTACACCTTC

V: TRBV28
J: TRBJ2-7
D: TRBD1
size: .
CDR3: CASRPRTGGHYEQYF
DNA: TGTGCCAGCAGACCCAGGACAGGCGGTCACTACGAGCAGTACTTC

V: TRBV28
J: TRBJ2-7
D: TRBD1
size: few
CDR3: CASALRGQGTYEQYF
DNA: TGTGCCAGCGCGTTAAGGGGACAGGGGACCTACGAGCAGTACTTC

V: TRBV28
J: TRBJ1-1
D: .
size: .
CDR3: CASSGPLNTEAFF
DNA: TGTGCCAGCAGTGGACCACTTAACACTGAAGCTTTCTTT

V: TRBV10-3
J: TRBJ2-1
D: TRBD2
size: .
CDR3: CAIRGASGRDSYNEQFF
DNA: TGTGCCATCAGAGGGGCTAGCGGGAGAGACTCCTACAATGAGCAGTTCTTC

V: TRBV2
J: TRBJ2-3
D: TRBD2
size: .
CDR3: CASSDGLAGFTDTQYF
DNA: TGTGCCAGCAGTGACGGACTAGCGGGGTTCACAGATACGCAGTATTTT

V: TRBV5-1
J: TRBJ1-1
D: .
size: .
CDR3: CASSSTYLNTEAFF
DNA: TGCGCCAGCAGCTCCACCTATTTGAACACTGAAGCTTTCTTT

V: TRBV4-1
J: TRBJ2-3
D: .
size: once
CDR3: CASSQDLGPTDTQYF
DNA: TGCGCCAGCAGCCAAGATTTAGGGCCCACAGATACGCAGTATTTT